Listed here are 5 T cell receptor beta chains from one sample, sequenced in a study of tumor-infiltrating lymphocytes in localized non-small cell lung cancer. Profiling relied on immunoSEQ multiplex PCR, and the TCRdb table lists in-frame clones only, not all of them. This table holds just under 10,000 clones, around 70% found once. The source material was lung tumor tissue. The receptors stem from a human donor with non-small cell lung cancer.

The rearrangement uses TRBV6-5 and TRBJ2-7, with 7 positions matching TRBD1. The CDR3 spans 14 residues. V shed 2 bases and J 6 bases; nucleotides not matched to a gene: 7. The germline V gene has CDR1 MNHEY and CDR2 SVGAGI. CDR3 sequence: CASSYGRGRSEQYF. The CDR3 DNA follows: TGTGCCAGCAGTTACGGTAGGGGGCGGAGCGAGCAGTACTTC.

The rearrangement links TRBV19 to TRBJ2-7, with TRBD2 identical over 14 bases. After removal of 5 bases from V and 5 bases from J, the junction contained 8 bases not matched to a gene. Germline CDR1 is LNHDA and CDR2 is SQIVND (reference sequence). The CDR3 contains 16 residues. The CDR3 bases are TGTGCCAGTAGTGCCAGACTAGCGGGGGGGCCCGACGAGCAGTACTTC. This encodes CASSARLAGGPDEQYF.

In its sample, this clone ranks as medium-sized. The J gene is TRBJ2-5, the V gene TRBV7-8, with TRBD2 as a possible D gene (7 bases). The ends were cut back, 5 bases at V and 4 bases at J, with 20 bases in the middle. The CDR3 consists of 16 residues. Germline lookup yields CDR1 SGHVS and CDR2 FQNEAQ. CDR3 in DNA: TGTGCCAGCAGCCTACTGGGGGGGCAGGGGTCAGAGACCCAGTACTTC. Its protein is CASSLLGGQGSETQYF.

The V gene is TRBV27, the J gene TRBJ2-1; possibly TRBD1 or TRBD2 for D (7 bases each). CDR1 and CDR2 (germline): MNHEY, SMNVEV (reference sequence). V gave up 11 bases and J gave up 4 bases, with 12 bases separating them. The CDR3 spans 12 residues. CDR3 protein: CAAGDSYNEQFF. CDR3 DNA: TGTGCCGCGGGGGACAGTTACAATGAGCAGTTCTTC.

The count of this clone is one. The chain joins TRBV14 to TRBJ2-3; 9 bases are a match to TRBD1. With V trimmed by 4 bases and J by 5 bases, 4 bases remained unmatched. The CDR3 contains 14 residues. Germline lookup yields CDR1 SGHDN and CDR2 FVKESK. The CDR3 here is CASSPRQGGDTQYF. In nucleotides, the CDR3 is TGTGCCAGCAGCCCTAGACAGGGGGGAGATACGCAGTATTTT.